A few counts support the clone carrying this T cell receptor beta chain. The data originate from a study of T-cell reconstitution after alpha-beta-depleted transplantation in children. With V trimmed by 7 bases and J by 4 bases, 8 bases remained unmatched. This CDR3 contains 13 residues. The germline CDR1 and CDR2 sequences are DFQATT and SNEGSKA (reference sequence). TCRbeta library preparation incorporated unique molecular identifiers. TCRdb re-derived calls from the PCR reads in MiXCR, one entry per CDR3 protein. The table shows 150,000 to 250,000 distinct CDR3 sequences, with roughly 15% occurring only once.

The chain uses TRBV20-1 and TRBJ2-7; 9 bases fit TRBD1. Sequenced here: PBMCs from the stem cell graft donor, sampled from the stem cell graft. This sequence was found in a human donor who donated a stem cell graft to a child with acute lymphoblastic leukemia. Here the CDR3 reads CSGGTGTVYEQYF. CDR3 sequence (DNA): TGCAGTGGGGGGACAGGGACCGTTTACGAGCAGTACTTC.